These T cell receptor beta chains were read from a single sample in a study of cytomegalovirus exposure and HLA in healthy donors. Produced via immunoSEQ multiplex PCR; TCRdb's table is partial and in-frame only. The sample includes fewer than 200,000 clones, 60% to 85% of them seen just once. The specimen was PBMCs. The receptor source for this set is a female donor in good health and CMV-seronegative. Each CDR3 is given with its conserved first and last residue. The D gene is left open where the match is weak. Size is omitted from some rows. Given values are once, few, many or a class for expanded clones.

clone size	J gene	D gene	V gene	CDR3 DNA	CDR3 protein
.	TRBJ2-7	TRBD1	TRBV7-9	TGTGCCAGCAGCTTTTACCGGGACAGTACGAACGAGCAGTACTTC	CASSFYRDSTNEQYF
.	TRBJ1-1	.	TRBV5-6	TGTGCCAGCAGCTTCTACCGGGGAGTGGCAAACACTGAAGCTTTCTTT	CASSFYRGVANTEAFF
.	TRBJ2-3	.	TRBV6-5	TGTGCCAGCAGTTACGGGCAGTACACAGATACGCAGTATTTT	CASSYGQYTDTQYF
.	TRBJ2-1	TRBD2	TRBV4-3	TGCGCCAGCAGCCAAGCTCCACCGGGGACGGGAGGTCTTGGTTCCTACAATGAGCAGTTCTTC	CASSQAPPGTGGLGSYNEQFF
few	TRBJ2-7	TRBD2	TRBV10-1	TGCGCCAGCAGTGAGTACGGGGGGGAGCTGTACGAGCAGTACTTC	CASSEYGGELYEQYF
.	TRBJ2-7	.	TRBV7-6	TGTGCCAGCAGCTCGTCAACAGGGCCCTACGAGCAGTACTTC	CASSSSTGPYEQYF
.	TRBJ2-2	TRBD2	TRBV10-3	TGTGCCATGGGACTAGCGGGGGGAAACACCGGGGAGCTGTTTTTT	CAMGLAGGNTGELFF
.	TRBJ1-1	.	TRBV7-9	TGTGCCAGCAGCTTAGGGCATACAGACATGAACACTGAAGCTTTCTTT	CASSLGHTDMNTEAFF
.	TRBJ2-7	TRBD1	TRBV6-6	TGTGCCAGCAGGCCGACAGGGGATTCCTACGAGCAGTACTTC	CASRPTGDSYEQYF
.	TRBJ2-7	.	TRBV7-3	TGTGCCAGCAGATCCCATCCGGGAGCTTCCTACGAGCAGTACTTC	CASRSHPGASYEQYF
once	TRBJ1-2	.	TRBV30	TGTGCCTGGAGTTTAACGGTTGGCTACACCTTC	CAWSLTVGYTF
.	TRBJ1-1	.	TRBV6-5	TGTGCCAGCAGTTACCGGAACACTGAAGCTTTCTTT	CASSYRNTEAFF
few	TRBJ1-6	TRBD1	TRBV5-1	TGCGCCAGCAGCTTTCAGGGGGCGGGTTCACCCCTCCACTTT	CASSFQGAGSPLHF
.	TRBJ2-3	TRBD1	TRBV5-6	TGTGCCAGCAGCATCGGACAGGGGACAGATACGCAGTATTTT	CASSIGQGTDTQYF
once	TRBJ1-3	TRBD1	TRBV7-9	TGTGCCAGCAGCCCTATTCTCGGACAGGCTCGCTCTGGAAACACCATATATTTT	CASSPILGQARSGNTIYF
few	TRBJ2-3	.	TRBV4-1	TGCGCCAGCAGCCTCTCACCAACACTAGGAGGGACTACAGATACGCAGTATTTT	CASSLSPTLGGTTDTQYF
.	TRBJ2-3	.	TRBV28	TGTGCCAGTTCGGGGGGCGCGGGAAGGGATACGCAGTATTTT	CASSGGAGRDTQYF
.	TRBJ2-1	TRBD2	TRBV7-2	TGTGCCAGCAGCGCCAGACTAGCGGGAGCTCATGAGCAGTTCTTC	CASSARLAGAHEQFF
.	TRBJ1-3	.	TRBV7-2	TGTGCCAGCAGCTCTTATTTTAGCTCTGGAAACACCATATATTTT	CASSSYFSSGNTIYF
.	TRBJ1-6	TRBD1	TRBV13	TGTGCCAGCAGCCGCACCGGGACAGGAAATTCACCCCTCCACTTT	CASSRTGTGNSPLHF